Listed here are 30 T cell receptor beta chains from one sample, sequenced in a study of Graves' ophthalmopathy and Graves' hyperthyroidism. The TCR beta CDR3 regions underwent amplification from RNA transcripts. HTBI-primed RT-PCR formed the first round, and a multiplex PCR formed the second. TCRdb ran MiXCR on the multiplex PCR reads and lists one entry per CDR3 protein. The sample lists 260,000 or so distinct CDR3 sequences, roughly 50% occurring once. Sequenced material: peripheral blood. These receptors were collected from an adult man with Graves' ophthalmopathy.

In regard to this clonotype: A much larger clone is a single base away; this may be a read error. The chain has TRBV29-1 and TRBJ1-1, with 7 bases identical to TRBD1. Germline V CDR1 and CDR2: SQVTM, ANQGSEA. The CDR3 consists of 15 residues. The CDR3, as DNA: TGCAGCGTCAAACCAGGGGGGCACATGAACGCTGAAGCTTTCTTT. Translation: CSVKPGGHMNAEAFF.

This clonotype was counted between two and nine times. V and J are TRBV6-1 and TRBJ1-1; D is unresolved. The V and J ends lost 1 base and 2 bases respectively, with 11 bases between them. CDR1 MNHNS and CDR2 SASEGT come from the germline V gene. This CDR3 region has 15 residues. CDR3 sequence (DNA): TGTGCCAGCAGTGAAGGGTCCTTTCTTAACACTGAAGCTTTCTTT. Translating gives CASSEGSFLNTEAFF.

About this clonotype: It may be a read error: a sequence one base away is much more abundant. CDR3 region: CASTFGQESCEQYF. The CDR3 DNA sequence: TGTGCCAGCACGTTCGGACAGGAATCCTGCGAGCAGTACTTC. The chain uses TRBV10-3 and TRBJ2-7; 7 bases are shared with TRBD1. The CDR3 contains 14 residues. CDR1 and CDR2 from the germline V gene are ENHRY and SYGVKD.

This clonotype came up a few times. DNA for the CDR3: TGTGCCACCAGTGACGGACTAGCGGGAGGGGTAACGGCCGGGGAGCTGTTTTTT. Protein product: CATSDGLAGGVTAGELFF. The J gene is TRBJ2-2, the V gene TRBV24-1; 15 bases agree with TRBD2. The CDR3 runs to 18 residues. V trimming: 4 bases; J trimming: 6 bases; junction bases outside the gene matches: 8. Per the germline V gene, CDR1 is KGHDR and CDR2 is SFDVKD.

The chain combines TRBV29-1 with TRBJ2-7; no clear D gene. Germline CDR1 reads SQVTM; CDR2 reads ANQGSEA. This CDR3 is built from 11 residues. The V gene lost 6 bases and the J gene lost 3 bases, with 9 bases spanning the gap. In DNA, the CDR3 is TGCAGCGTCCGACGAGACTACGAGCAGTACTTC. This sequence encodes CSVRRDYEQYF.

This clonotype appeared once. The J gene is TRBJ2-3, the V gene TRBV11-2; 9 bases match TRBD2. The CDR3 sequence is 16 residues long. Unmatched junction bases numbered 4, after V lost 3 bases and J lost 0 bases. In germline, CDR1 is SGHAT, CDR2 FQNNGV. CDR3 nucleotides: TGTGCCAGCAGCTTTCTAGCGGGGAGTAGCACAGATACGCAGTATTTT. It encodes CASSFLAGSSTDTQYF.

In this sample, this clonotype turned up a few times. The genes are TRBV28 and TRBJ1-5; D is ambiguous. Trimming left V 6 bases short and J 9 bases short, with 21 bases between. Germline-derived CDR1 and CDR2 are MDHEN and SYDVKM. This CDR3 region has 15 residues. CDR3 DNA: TGTGCCAGCAGAGACCGCGACATTGGGTTGGGGCCCCAGCATTTT. Protein product: CASRDRDIGLGPQHF.

DNA for the CDR3: TGCGCCAGCAGATCTGGCCTCTCTGGGGCCAACGTCCTGACTTTC. It encodes CASRSGLSGANVLTF. The V gene is TRBV5-1, the J gene TRBJ2-6; no reliable D call. Germline-derived CDR1 and CDR2 are SGHRS and YFSETQ. Trimming cost V 5 bases and J 0 bases, with 9 bases left between them. This CDR3 contains 15 residues.

The CDR3 DNA reads TGCAGTGCTAGTGACGACAGGTCAAAGGCCTACGAGCAGTACTTC. Residues: CSASDDRSKAYEQYF. This chain uses TRBV20-1 with TRBJ2-7, with a possible D match to TRBD1 (6 bases). This CDR3 spans 15 amino acids. CDR1 DFQATT and CDR2 SNEGSKA come from the germline V gene (reference sequence). The ends were cut back, 3 bases at V and 2 bases at J, with 17 bases in the middle.

The V and J genes are TRBV13 and TRBJ1-2; D not resolved. The CDR3 covers 14 residues. With 5 bases removed from V and 6 bases from J, the gap between germline ends came to 16 bases. Germline CDR1 PRHDT, CDR2 FYEKMQ (reference sequence). For the CDR3, the DNA is TGTGCCAGCAGCCCCCTTAGGGATCGGGATGGCTACACCTTC. As protein: CASSPLRDRDGYTF.

The gene calls are TRBV5-8 and TRBJ2-7, with D uncertain. The J call is uncertain, as TRBJ2-1 better fits the DNA end. Germline V gene lookup returns CDR1 SGHTS and CDR2 YDEGEE. The CDR3 has 12 residues. CDR3 sequence: CASSFGYNEQFF. CDR3 in DNA: TGTGCCAGCAGCTTTGGCTACAATGAGCAGTTCTTC.

The V call is TRBV5-4, the J call TRBJ2-7; 8 bases align to TRBD1. Losses at the gene ends were 4 bases for V and 3 bases for J; bases not matched to a gene: 6. Germline V CDR1 and CDR2: SGHNT, YYREEE (reference sequence). The CDR3 consists of 14 residues. In DNA, the CDR3 is TGTGCCAGCAGCGATGGGACAGGATTCTACGAGCAGTACTTC. Residues: CASSDGTGFYEQYF.

This clonotype has a count of ten or more. J is TRBJ1-2 and V is TRBV7-9; D unclear. The CDR3 is made up of 11 amino acids. The V gene's germline CDR1 is SEHNR and CDR2 FQNEAQ (reference sequence). V was pared by 3 bases and J by 13 bases, with 12 bases between. The CDR3 coding sequence is TGTGCCAGCAGCTTCGGAATGGGTTGCACCTTC. It yields the protein CASSFGMGCTF.

This sequence joins TRBV12-3 or TRBV12-4 and TRBJ2-5; weak D call: TRBD2 (5 bases). This CDR3 has 14 residues. The ends were cut back, 1 base at V and 5 bases at J, with 11 bases in the middle. The DNA for the CDR3 is TGTGCCAGCAGTTTAGTGGGAGCGGAGGAGACCCAGTACTTC. Translation: CASSLVGAEETQYF.

This chain uses TRBV15 with TRBJ2-7; no definite D call. With 2 bases removed from V and 2 bases from J, the gap between germline ends came to 7 bases. The CDR3 is 13 residues long. Germline CDR1 is LNHNV and CDR2 is YYDKDF (reference sequence). In nucleotides, the CDR3 is TGTGCCACCAGCAGACAGGCTGCCTACGAGCAGTACTTC. Protein: CATSRQAAYEQYF.

The chain carries TRBV2 and TRBJ1-2; tentative D call: TRBD1 (5 bases). Trimming left V 8 bases short and J 1 base short, with 8 bases between. CDR3 size: 12 residues. Germline V gene data show CDR1 as SNHLY and CDR2 as FYNNEI. CDR3 nucleotide sequence: TGTGCCAGCTCTGACAGTAACTATGGCTACACCTTC. Translated, it gives CASSDSNYGYTF.

Turning to this clonotype: An end of the junction differs from the germline gene, which may be a read error. The CDR3 coding sequence is TGTGCCAGCAGTCCAGACAGGGGGGATGTCTATGGCTACACCTTC. Encoded protein: CASSPDRGDVYGYTF. The rearrangement joins TRBV10-3 to TRBJ1-2; 9 nucleotides line up with TRBD1. Germline V gives CDR1 ENHRY, CDR2 SYGVKD. The CDR3 is 15 residues long.

This clonotype showed up just a few times. The chain carries TRBV11-2 and TRBJ1-2; no definite D call. V was cut by 4 bases and J by 4 bases, with 7 bases left in between. CDR1 is SGHAT and CDR2 is FQNNGV in the germline V gene. The CDR3 runs 12 residues. CDR3 DNA: TGTGCCAGCAGCTCCCGGGGCTATGGCTACACCTTC. This codes for CASSSRGYGYTF.

The chain recombines TRBV4-3 with TRBJ2-5; D may correspond to TRBD1 or TRBD2 (6 bases each). Judging by the DNA end, TRBJ2-7 fits better; the J call may be wrong. The CDR3 is made up of 17 amino acids. Germline assignment: CDR1 LGHNA and CDR2 YSLEER. As DNA, the CDR3 is TGCGCCAGCAGCCAAGAATCAAGGGGGGATTTTGCCTACGAGCAGTACTTC. Translating gives CASSQESRGDFAYEQYF.

The V and J genes are TRBV10-3 and TRBJ2-7, with TRBD1 as a possible D gene (6 bases). Germline V gives CDR1 ENHRY, CDR2 SYGVKD. V gave up 4 bases and J gave up 3 bases, with 10 bases separating them. CDR3 length: 13 residues. Here the CDR3 DNA reads TGTGCCATCAGTGCCGGACAGATCTACGAGCAGTACTTC. It translates to CAISAGQIYEQYF.

This clonotype was seen a few times. CDR3 nucleotides: TGTGCCACAGGCCCAGGTCCCTCCTCCTACGAGCAGTACTTC. Encoded protein: CATGPGPSSYEQYF. The rearrangement links TRBV19 to TRBJ2-7; D ambiguous. Trimming left V 10 bases short and J 0 bases short, with 16 bases between. Germline-derived CDR1 and CDR2 are LNHDA and SQIVND (reference sequence). There are 14 residues in the CDR3.

The chain couples TRBV18 to TRBJ1-1; D is ambiguous. Trimming pared 3 bases from V and 3 bases from J, leaving 8 bases between. This CDR3 is built from 13 residues. From germline, CDR1 is KGHSH and CDR2 LQKENI. CDR3 DNA: TGTGCCAGCTCACCTTACGAAGACACTGAAGCTTTCTTT. This encodes CASSPYEDTEAFF.

The chain carries TRBV7-3 and TRBJ1-1, with D possibly being TRBD1 (6 bases). CDR1 SGHTA and CDR2 FQGTGA come from the germline V gene. The ends were cut back, 5 bases at V and 1 base at J, with 11 bases in the middle. This CDR3 spans 14 amino acids. CDR3 region: CASSLTGWNTEAFF. In DNA form, the CDR3 reads TGTGCCAGCAGCCTTACAGGGTGGAACACTGAAGCTTTCTTT.

The chain is built from TRBV29-1 and TRBJ2-3; D is ambiguous. This CDR3 contains 14 residues. Germline V gene data show CDR1 as SQVTM and CDR2 as ANQGSEA. The V gene lost 6 bases and the J gene lost 6 bases, with 19 bases spanning the gap. In DNA form, the CDR3 reads TGCAGCGTGCCTCTAGTAGCTCTTGCGGATACGCAGTATTTT. This sequence encodes CSVPLVALADTQYF.

This clonotype was counted only a few times. V usage is TRBV7-9 and J usage is TRBJ1-2; no firm D call. The CDR3 extends over 12 amino acids. Germline CDR1 is SEHNR and CDR2 is FQNEAQ (reference sequence). Deletions cut 5 bases from V and 4 bases from J, with 8 bases between. DNA for the CDR3: TGTGCCAGCAGCCGCGAGTTCTATGGCTACACCTTC. Translating it yields CASSREFYGYTF.

The V call is TRBV7-9, the J call TRBJ2-7, with D possibly called TRBD1 or TRBD2 (6 bases each). V lost 5 bases, J lost 1 base, and 15 bases lay in between. CDR1 is SEHNR, CDR2 FQNEAQ, per germline (reference sequence). This CDR3 comprises 15 residues. This CDR3 reads CASSQGRGGSYEQYF. The CDR3 DNA follows: TGTGCCAGCAGCCAGGGGCGGGGCGGTTCCTACGAGCAGTACTTC. Variable domain in full (rest from reference TRBV7-9 and TRBJ2-7): DTGVSQNPRHKITKRGQNVTFRCDPISEHNRLYWYRQTLGQGPEFLTYFQNEAQLEKSRLLSDRFSAERPKGSFSTLEIQRTEQGDSAMYLCASSQGRGGSYEQYFGPGTRLTVT.

This chain joins TRBV28 and TRBJ1-1; maybe TRBD1 (6 bases). The germline V and J ends were trimmed by 3 bases and 9 bases, with 11 bases remaining between them. CDR1 MDHEN and CDR2 SYDVKM come from the germline V gene. This CDR3 is built from 12 residues. Here the CDR3 reads CASSLDRAQAFF. The CDR3 DNA follows: TGTGCCAGCAGTTTGGACAGAGCTCAAGCTTTCTTT.

This clonotype showed up just a few times. The rearrangement joins TRBV19 to TRBJ2-5, with TRBD2 as a possible D gene (6 bases). V was trimmed by 2 bases and J by 5 bases, leaving 12 bases between them. Germline CDR1 reads LNHDA; CDR2 reads SQIVND (reference sequence). This CDR3 has 14 amino acids. The CDR3 bases are TGTGCCAGTAGTATACGGCCGGGAGTGGAGACCCAGTACTTC. Translating gives CASSIRPGVETQYF.

The chain joins TRBV29-1 to TRBJ2-5, with 7 bases that match TRBD2. The germline CDR1 and CDR2 sequences are SQVTM and ANQGSEA. The trim removed 7 bases at V and 4 bases at J, leaving 15 bases unmatched. The CDR3 loop spans 15 amino acids. DNA of the CDR3: TGCAGCGGCCAACCGGGACTAACTCCCGGAGAGACCCAGTACTTC. It yields the protein CSGQPGLTPGETQYF.

This clonotype was seen at least ten times. This chain uses TRBV9 with TRBJ1-2; 8 bases are a match to TRBD1. CDR1 is SGDLS, CDR2 YYNGEE, per germline. The V gene end was trimmed by 4 bases and the J gene end by 9 bases; junction bases not matched to a gene: 11. The CDR3 loop spans 14 amino acids. The CDR3 nucleotides are TGTGCCAGCAGCCGGAGACAGGGGACTATGAGCTACACCTTC. Encoded protein: CASSRRQGTMSYTF.